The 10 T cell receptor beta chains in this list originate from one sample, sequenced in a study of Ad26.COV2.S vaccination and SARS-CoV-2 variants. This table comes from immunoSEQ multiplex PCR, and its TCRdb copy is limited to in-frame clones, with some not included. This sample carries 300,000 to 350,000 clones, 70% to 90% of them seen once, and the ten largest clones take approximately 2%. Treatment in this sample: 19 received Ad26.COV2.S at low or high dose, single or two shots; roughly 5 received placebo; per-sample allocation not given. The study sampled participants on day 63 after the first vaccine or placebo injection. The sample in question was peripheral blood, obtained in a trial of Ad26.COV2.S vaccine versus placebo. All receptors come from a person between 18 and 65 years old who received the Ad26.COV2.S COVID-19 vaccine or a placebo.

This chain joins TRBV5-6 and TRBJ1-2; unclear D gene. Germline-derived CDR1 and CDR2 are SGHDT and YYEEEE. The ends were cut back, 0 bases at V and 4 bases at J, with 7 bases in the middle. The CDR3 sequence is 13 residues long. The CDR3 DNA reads TGTGCCAGCAGCTTGGCCGGGTCCTATGGCTACACCTTC. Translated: CASSLAGSYGYTF.

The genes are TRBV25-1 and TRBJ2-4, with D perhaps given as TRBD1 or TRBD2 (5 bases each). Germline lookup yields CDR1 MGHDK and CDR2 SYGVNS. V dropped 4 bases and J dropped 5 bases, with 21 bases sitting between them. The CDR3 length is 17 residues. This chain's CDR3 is CASSGSFGTAGENIQYF. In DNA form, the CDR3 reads TGTGCCAGCAGTGGTAGTTTCGGGACCGCAGGTGAAAACATTCAGTACTTC.

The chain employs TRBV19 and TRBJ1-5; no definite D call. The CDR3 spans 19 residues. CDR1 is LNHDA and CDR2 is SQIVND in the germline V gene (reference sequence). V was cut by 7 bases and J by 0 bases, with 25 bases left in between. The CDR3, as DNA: TGTGCCAGTACCCGAACTTTCCAGTTACTATCCTATAGCAATCAGCCCCAGCATTTT. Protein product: CASTRTFQLLSYSNQPQHF.

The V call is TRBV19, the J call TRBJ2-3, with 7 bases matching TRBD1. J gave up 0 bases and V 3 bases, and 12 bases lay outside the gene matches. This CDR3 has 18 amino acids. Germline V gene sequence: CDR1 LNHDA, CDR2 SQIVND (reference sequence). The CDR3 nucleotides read TGTGCCAGTAGTATGGACTCCCGACAGGGCCGTAGCACAGATACGCAGTATTTT. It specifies CASSMDSRQGRSTDTQYF.

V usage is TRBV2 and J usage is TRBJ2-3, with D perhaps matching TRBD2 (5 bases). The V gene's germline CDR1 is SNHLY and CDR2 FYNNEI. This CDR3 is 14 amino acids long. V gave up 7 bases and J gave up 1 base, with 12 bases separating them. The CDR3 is CASKEVLGTDTQYF. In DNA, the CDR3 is TGTGCCAGCAAGGAGGTTCTAGGCACAGATACGCAGTATTTT.

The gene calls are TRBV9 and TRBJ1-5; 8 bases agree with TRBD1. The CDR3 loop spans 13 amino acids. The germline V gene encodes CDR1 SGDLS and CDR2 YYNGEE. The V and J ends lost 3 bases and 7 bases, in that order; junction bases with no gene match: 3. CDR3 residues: CASSDWTGQPQHF. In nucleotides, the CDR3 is TGTGCCAGCAGCGATTGGACAGGGCAGCCCCAGCATTTT.

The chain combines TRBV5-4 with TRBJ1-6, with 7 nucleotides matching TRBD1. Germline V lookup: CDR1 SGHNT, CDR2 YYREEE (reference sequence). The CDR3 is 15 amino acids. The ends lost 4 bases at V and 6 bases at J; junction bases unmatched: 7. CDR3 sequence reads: CASSRGQGVNSPLHF. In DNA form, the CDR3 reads TGTGCCAGCAGCCGGGGCCAGGGGGTTAATTCACCCCTCCACTTT.

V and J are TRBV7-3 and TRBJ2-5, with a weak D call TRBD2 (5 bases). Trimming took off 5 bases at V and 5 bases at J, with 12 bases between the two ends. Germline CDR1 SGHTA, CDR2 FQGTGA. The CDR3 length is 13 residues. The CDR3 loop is CASSLIGGETQYF. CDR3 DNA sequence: TGTGCCAGCAGCCTAATTGGCGGGGAGACCCAGTACTTC.

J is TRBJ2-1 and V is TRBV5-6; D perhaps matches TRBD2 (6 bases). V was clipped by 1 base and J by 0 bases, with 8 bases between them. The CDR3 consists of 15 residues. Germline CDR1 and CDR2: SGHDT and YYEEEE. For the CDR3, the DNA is TGTGCCAGCAGCTTGCGGGGGACCTCCTACAATGAGCAGTTCTTC. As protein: CASSLRGTSYNEQFF.

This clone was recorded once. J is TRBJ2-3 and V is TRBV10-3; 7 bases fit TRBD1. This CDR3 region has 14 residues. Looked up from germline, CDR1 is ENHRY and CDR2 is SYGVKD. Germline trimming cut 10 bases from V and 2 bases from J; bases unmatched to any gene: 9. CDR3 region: CASLGTADTDTQYF. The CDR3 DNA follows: TGTGCCAGCCTCGGGACAGCGGACACAGATACGCAGTATTTT.